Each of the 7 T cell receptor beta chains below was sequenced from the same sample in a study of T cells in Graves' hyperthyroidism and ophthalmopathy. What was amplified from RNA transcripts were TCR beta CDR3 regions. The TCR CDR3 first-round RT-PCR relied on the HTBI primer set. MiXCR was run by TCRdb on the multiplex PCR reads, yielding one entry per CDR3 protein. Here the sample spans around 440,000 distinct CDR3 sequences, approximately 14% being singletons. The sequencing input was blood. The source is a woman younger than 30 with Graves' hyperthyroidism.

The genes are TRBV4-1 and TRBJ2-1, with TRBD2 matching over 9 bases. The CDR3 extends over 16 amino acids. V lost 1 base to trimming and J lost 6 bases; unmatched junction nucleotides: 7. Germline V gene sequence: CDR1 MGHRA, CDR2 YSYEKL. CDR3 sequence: CASSQVPSGVANEQFF. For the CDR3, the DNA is TGCGCCAGCAGCCAAGTGCCTAGCGGGGTGGCCAATGAGCAGTTCTTC.

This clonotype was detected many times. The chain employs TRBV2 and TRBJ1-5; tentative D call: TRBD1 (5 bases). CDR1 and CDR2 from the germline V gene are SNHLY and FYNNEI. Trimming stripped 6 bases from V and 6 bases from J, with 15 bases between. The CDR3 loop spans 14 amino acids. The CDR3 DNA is TGTGCCAGCAGCGACCCCCGGGGCACTCAGCCCCAGCATTTT. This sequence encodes CASSDPRGTQPQHF.

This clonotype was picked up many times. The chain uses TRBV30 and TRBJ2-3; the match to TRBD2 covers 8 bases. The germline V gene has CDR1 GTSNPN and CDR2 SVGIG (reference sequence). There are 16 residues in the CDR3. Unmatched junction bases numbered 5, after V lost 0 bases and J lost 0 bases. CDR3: CAWSVASGPSTDTQYF. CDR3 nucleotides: TGTGCCTGGAGTGTAGCTAGCGGGCCCAGCACAGATACGCAGTATTTT.

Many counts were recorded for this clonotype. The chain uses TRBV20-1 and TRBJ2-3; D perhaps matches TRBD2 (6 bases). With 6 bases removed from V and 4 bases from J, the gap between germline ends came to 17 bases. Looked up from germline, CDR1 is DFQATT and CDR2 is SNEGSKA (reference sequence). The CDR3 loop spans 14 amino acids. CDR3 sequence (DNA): TGCAGTGCAACGAAAGCGGGCGGGGCAGATACGCAGTATTTT. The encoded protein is CSATKAGGADTQYF.

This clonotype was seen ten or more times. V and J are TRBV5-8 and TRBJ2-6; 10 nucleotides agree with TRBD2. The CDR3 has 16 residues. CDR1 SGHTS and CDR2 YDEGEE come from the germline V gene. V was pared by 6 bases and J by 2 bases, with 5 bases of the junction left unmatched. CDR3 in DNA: TGTGCCAGCACCTCCGGGACTAGCGCTGGGGCCAACGTCCTGACTTTC. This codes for CASTSGTSAGANVLTF.

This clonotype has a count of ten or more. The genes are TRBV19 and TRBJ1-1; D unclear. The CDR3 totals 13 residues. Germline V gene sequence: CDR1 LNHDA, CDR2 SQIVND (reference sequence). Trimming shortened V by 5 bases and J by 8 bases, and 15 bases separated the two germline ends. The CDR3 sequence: CASSLRGLNEAFF. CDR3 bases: TGTGCCAGTAGTTTACGCGGACTGAACGAAGCTTTCTTT.

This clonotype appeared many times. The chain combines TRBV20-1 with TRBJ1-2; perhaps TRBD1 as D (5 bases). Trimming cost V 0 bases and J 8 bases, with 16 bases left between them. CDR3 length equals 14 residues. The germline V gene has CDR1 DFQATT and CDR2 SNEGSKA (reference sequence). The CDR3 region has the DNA TGCAGTGCTAGAGATGAAGAAAGAGGGGACGGCTACACCTTC. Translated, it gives CSARDEERGDGYTF.